What follows is one T cell receptor (beta chain) and its context. Its antigen is undetermined. This table comes from immunoSEQ multiplex PCR, and its TCRdb copy is limited to in-frame clones, with some not included. Of 25,000 to 35,000 clones in the sample, under 95% were seen once. Germline CDR1 and CDR2: SGHNT and YYREEE (reference sequence). V was cut by 0 bases and J by 10 bases, with 14 bases left in between. This CDR3 has 14 residues. The sample belongs to a study of T cells in tuberculosis. Study details: Samples predate treatment or fall within its first 7 days.

Documented time point: new active TB diagnosis, blood taken before or within 7 days of starting treatment. Overall study results and limits: A GMM-specific repertoire classifier reached 80% to 90% accuracy, AUROC more than 0.8. Smaller alpha distances in active tuberculosis partly reflected shorter CDR3-alpha lengths.

This rearrangement joins TRBV5-4 to TRBJ2-1; weak D call: TRBD1 (5 bases). The clonotype was recovered from an adult with tuberculosis. Some clones in this sample may be carry-over from other donors' samples. The input for sequencing was PBMCs, taken at tuberculosis diagnosis. The CDR3 nucleotides are TGTGCCAGCAGCTTGGGTGGGGCTGGCGTGGAGCAGTTCTTC. Its protein is CASSLGGAGVEQFF. Based on the CDR3 plus reference TRBV5-4 and TRBJ2-1, the full variable domain is ETGVTQSPTHLIKTRGQQVTLRCSSQSGHNTVSWYQQALGQGPQFIFQYYREEENGRGNFPPRFSGLQFPNYSSELNVNALELDDSALYLCASSLGGAGVEQFFGPGTRLTVL.